The following is a T cell receptor (beta chain) sequence with its context. What it recognizes is unknown. These data are taken from a study of shared clonotypes between healthy human individuals. About the study: Donor composition was two women and a few men, aged 18 to 49. Points from the study as a whole: In several donors, roughly 5.2% of naive CD4 clonotypes appeared in common.

Source study methods: Without quality scores, immunoSEQ junctional reads could not be filtered like full-length reads. TCRdb's table, derived via immunoSEQ multiplex PCR, lists solely in-frame clones and lacks some. That table gives V, J and clone size, and the DNA gave D and trimming. The sample yields 2 million to 2.5 million clones, approximately 96% seen once. Per the germline V gene, CDR1 is SGHRS and CDR2 is YFSETQ. This CDR3 has 16 residues. The V end lost 7 bases, the J end lost 4 bases, and 20 bases lay between the germline ends. Splitting of CD4+ cells produced CD45RA+ naive and CD45RA-negative memory subsets.

This chain links TRBV5-1 with TRBJ2-2, with a tentative D call TRBD2 (6 bases). Sequenced input: naive CD4+ T cells sorted from blood. Subset: CD45RA+ positively selected. This sequence originates from a man aged 18 to 29 in good health. CDR3 sequence (DNA): TGCGCCAGCGGCCCTTTCGGCGGGGCTCCCACCGGGGAGCTGTTTTTT. Amino acids: CASGPFGGAPTGELFF.